The 14 T cell receptor beta chains below come from one sample, sequenced in a study of T cells after yellow fever vaccination. MiXCR, run by TCRdb on the 5' RACE reads, gives a single entry per CDR3 protein. The sample lists some 260,000 distinct CDR3 sequences; around 4.9% were seen once. Here the sequenced sample was CD4+ T cells sorted from PBMCs, taken on the day of the yellow fever booster vaccination. The receptors originated from a man aged 18-30 years who received the YFV17D yellow fever vaccine.

This rearrangement joins TRBV20-1 to TRBJ2-2, with D possibly matching TRBD2 (6 bases). Looked up from germline, CDR1 is DFQATT and CDR2 is SNEGSKA (reference sequence). The V gene lost 3 bases and the J gene lost 0 bases, with 8 bases spanning the gap. The CDR3 length is 14 residues. The CDR3 sequence is CSARRGTNTGELFF. For the CDR3, the DNA is TGCAGTGCTAGGCGGGGAACGAACACCGGGGAGCTGTTTTTT.

This clonotype was seen a few times. The chain carries TRBV20-1 and TRBJ1-2, with D possibly being TRBD1 (6 bases). Germline-derived CDR1 and CDR2 are DFQATT and SNEGSKA (reference sequence). Trimming removed 3 bases from V and 4 bases from J, with 6 bases in between. This CDR3 is built from 11 residues. CDR3 region: CSARTGYGYTF. The CDR3 coding sequence is TGCAGTGCTAGGACAGGCTATGGCTACACCTTC.

This clonotype was counted a few times. The rearrangement joins TRBV30 to TRBJ2-2, with 8 bases that match TRBD1. CDR3 size: 15 residues. V shed 3 bases and J 2 bases; nucleotides not matched to a gene: 5. CDR1 is GTSNPN, CDR2 SVGIG, per germline (reference sequence). The CDR3 here is CAWSADRVNTGELFF. The CDR3 region has the DNA TGTGCCTGGAGCGCGGACAGGGTCAACACCGGGGAGCTGTTTTTT. Full variable domain (outside the CDR3, taken from reference TRBV30 and TRBJ2-2): SQTIHQWPATLVQPVGSPLSLECTVEGTSNPNLYWYRQAAGRGLQLLFYSVGIGQISSEVPQNLSASRPQDRQFILSSKKLLLSDSGFYLCAWSADRVNTGELFFGEGSRLTVL.

This clonotype has ten or more counts. The V gene is TRBV6-1, the J gene TRBJ1-5; TRBD1 matches at 8 bases. Germline trimming cut 1 base from V and 1 base from J; bases unmatched to any gene: 0. The CDR3 has 15 residues. Germline V CDR1 and CDR2: MNHNS, SASEGT. CDR3 amino acids: CASSEGTGSNQPQHF. The DNA for the CDR3 is TGTGCCAGCAGTGAAGGGACAGGGAGCAATCAGCCCCAGCATTTT.

This clonotype has a handful of counts. The J gene is TRBJ2-2, the V gene TRBV7-9, with TRBD1 identical over 7 bases. Trimming cost V 11 bases and J 1 base; bases outside gene matches: 13. CDR3 length: 16 amino acids. Germline CDR1 SEHNR, CDR2 FQNEAQ (reference sequence). CDR3 region: CAAIPIRQGNTGELFF. CDR3 nucleotides: TGTGCCGCCATACCGATCCGACAGGGGAACACCGGGGAGCTGTTTTTT.

This clonotype was observed a few times. The chain uses TRBV7-9 and TRBJ1-1, with D hard to call. Trimming removed 1 base at V and 4 bases at J, with 10 bases between. The CDR3 is 14 residues long. The germline CDR1 and CDR2 sequences are SEHNR and FQNEAQ (reference sequence). The CDR3 nucleotides are TGTGCCAGCAGCTTAGGTGGACCGACCACTGAAGCTTTCTTT. This encodes CASSLGGPTTEAFF.

This clonotype appeared many times. The CDR3 spells CASSYWGERDTQYF. The CDR3 DNA is TGTGCCAGCAGTTACTGGGGCGAGCGGGATACGCAGTATTTT. This chain connects TRBV6-6 to TRBJ2-3; D tentatively reads TRBD1 or TRBD2 (5 bases each). CDR1 is MNHNY and CDR2 is SVGAGI in the germline V gene (reference sequence). This CDR3 comprises 14 residues. V lost 1 base to trimming and J lost 6 bases, with 11 bases between them.

In its sample, this clonotype was seen a few times. The rearrangement links TRBV6-2 or TRBV6-3 to TRBJ1-6, with a weak D call TRBD1 (5 bases). This CDR3 comprises 14 residues. V was pared by 6 bases and J by 10 bases, with 16 bases between. Germline CDR1 and CDR2: MNHEY and SVGEGT. In DNA, the CDR3 is TGTGCCAGCAGCCTTCTGGGGCAAGGGTCACCCCTCCACTTT. The encoded protein is CASSLLGQGSPLHF.

With regard to this clonotype: Compared with germline, one end of the junction differs, possibly owing to a read error. The chain combines TRBV12-3 or TRBV12-4 with TRBJ2-2; D possibly corresponds to TRBD2 (5 bases). The CDR3 totals 12 residues. The CDR3 DNA reads as TGTGCCAGAAGTTTCCGGCCCGGGGAGCAGTTTTTT. This sequence encodes CARSFRPGEQFF.

This clonotype was seen at least ten times. The chain is built from TRBV12-3 or TRBV12-4 and TRBJ2-5, with a tentative D call TRBD2 (5 bases). V was cut by 5 bases and J by 7 bases, with 14 bases left in between. The CDR3 is made up of 13 amino acids. The CDR3 DNA follows: TGTGCCAGCAGTGCTACTAGAATCGGGACCCAGTACTTC. It codes for CASSATRIGTQYF.

The rearrangement links TRBV24-1 to TRBJ1-5, with a weak D call TRBD1 (5 bases). Trimming left V 2 bases short and J 2 bases short, with 9 bases between. The CDR3 runs 15 residues. Germline V gives CDR1 KGHDR, CDR2 SFDVKD. The CDR3 sequence: CATSDSGFGNQPQHF. In DNA, the CDR3 is TGTGCCACCAGTGATTCAGGGTTTGGCAATCAGCCCCAGCATTTT.

The V and J genes are TRBV6-5 and TRBJ1-2, with TRBD1 as a possible D gene (5 bases). The V gene's germline CDR1 is MNHEY and CDR2 SVGAGI. Trimming cost V 7 bases and J 5 bases, with 14 bases left between them. CDR3 length equals 13 residues. This chain's CDR3 is CASTRQSLYGYTF. The CDR3, as DNA: TGTGCCAGCACTCGACAGTCACTTTATGGCTACACCTTC.

This clonotype appeared a few times. This chain links TRBV7-2 with TRBJ1-6; no clear D. Trimming pared 4 bases from V and 6 bases from J, leaving 13 bases between. The CDR3 is 15 amino acids. Germline values: CDR1 SGHTA, CDR2 FQGNSA. CDR3 amino acids: CASSSMRAPNSPLHF. The CDR3 DNA reads as TGTGCCAGCAGCTCCATGCGTGCGCCTAATTCACCCCTCCACTTT. The full variable domain, in which reference TRBV7-2 and TRBJ1-6 provide the parts outside the CDR3, is GAGVSQSPSNKVTEKGKDVELRCDPISGHTALYWYRQSLGQGLEFLIYFQGNSAPDKSGLPSDRFSAERTGGSVSTLTIQRTQQEDSAVYLCASSSMRAPNSPLHFGNGTRLTVT.

The chain has TRBV6-2 or TRBV6-3 and TRBJ2-3; 12 nucleotides match TRBD2. The CDR3 runs 15 residues. Germline values: CDR1 MNHEY, CDR2 SVGEGT. The V gene end was trimmed by 8 bases and the J gene end by 1 base; junction bases not matched to a gene: 4. The CDR3 is CASGGTSGRTDTQYF. CDR3 coding DNA: TGTGCCAGCGGAGGGACTAGCGGGCGCACAGATACGCAGTATTTT.